This T cell receptor beta chain was recovered during a study of blood T cells in healthy people across ages. Background on the study: Capture via template switching afforded approximately one barcoded beta molecule per two T cells. Study results and limitations: More naive CD4+ cells and higher diversity were found in long-lived than in aged donors. Naive T cell percentage showed a strong correlation with TCR beta diversity. Older individuals had lower TCR beta diversity per million T cells (the decline was roughly linear).

A remark on this clonotype: Its antigen remains unidentified.

Through a sample-barcoded 5' primer and a J-beta primer mix, a second PCR was run for roughly 7 to 11 cycles. TCRdb itself ran the 5' RACE reads through MiXCR, one entry per CDR3 protein. The table has some 370,000 distinct CDR3 sequences, roughly half seen once. From germline, CDR1 is SGDLS and CDR2 YYNGEE. V dropped 0 bases and J dropped 2 bases, with 13 bases sitting between them. CDR3 length: 16 amino acids. The chain employs TRBV9 and TRBJ2-3, with D possibly TRBD1 on 7 matching bases. Input material: blood. This TCR was recovered from a man in his 60s in good health. The DNA of the CDR3 is TGTGCCAGCAGCGTAGAGGCAGGGGGGTTCACAGATACGCAGTATTTT. It codes for CASSVEAGGFTDTQYF. Complete variable domain (other parts from reference TRBV9 and TRBJ2-3): DSGVTQTPKHLITATGQRVTLRCSPRSGDLSVYWYQQSLDQGLQFLIQYYNGEERAKGNILERFSAQQFPDLHSELNLSSLELGDSALYFCASSVEAGGFTDTQYFGPGTRLTVL.